This is a list of T cell receptor beta chains from one sample in a study of memory CD8 T cells in hepatitis C reinfection. Repertoires were generated with immunoSEQ multiplex PCR, while TCRdb's copy carries only in-frame clones and drops some. The table lists over 5,500 clones, approximately 92% of them singletons. The material sequenced was naive CD8+ T cells sorted from blood. The source of these receptors is a man aged 50-59 years with hepatitis C virus infection. CDR3s include the opening cysteine and the closing phenylalanine or tryptophan. The D gene is left open where the match is weak. Some rows have no size entry. The others give once, few or many, or a class for an expanded clone.

D: -; size: few; J: TRBJ1-1; V: TRBV5-6; CDR3: CASSVGVAEAFF; DNA: TGTGCCAGCAGCGTAGGAGTTGCTGAAGCTTTCTTT
D: TRBD1; size: -; J: TRBJ1-1; V: TRBV9; CDR3: CASSSRQGLNTEAFF; DNA: TGTGCCAGCAGCTCACGACAGGGGCTGAACACTGAAGCTTTCTTT
D: -; size: -; J: TRBJ2-3; V: TRBV5-4; CDR3: CASSRSGYTDTQYF; DNA: TGTGCCAGCAGCCGAAGCGGATACACAGATACGCAGTATTTT
D: TRBD2; size: -; J: TRBJ2-2; V: TRBV29-1; CDR3: CSVRGLAGVGTGELFF; DNA: TGCAGCGTGCGGGGACTAGCGGGAGTAGGTACCGGGGAGCTGTTTTTT
D: TRBD2; size: -; J: TRBJ2-7; V: TRBV5-4; CDR3: CASSPGLAGSYEQYF; DNA: TGTGCCAGCAGCCCCGGGCTAGCGGGCTCCTACGAGCAGTACTTC
D: TRBD2; size: -; J: TRBJ2-2; V: TRBV7-8; CDR3: CASSLTSGMTGELFF; DNA: TGTGCCAGCAGCTTAACTAGCGGGATGACCGGGGAGCTGTTTTTT
D: -; size: -; J: TRBJ2-7; V: TRBV5-6; CDR3: CASSLDSGSYEQYF; DNA: TGTGCCAGCAGCCTGGATTCAGGGTCCTACGAGCAGTACTTC
D: TRBD1; size: -; J: TRBJ1-2; V: TRBV27; CDR3: CASSLYGTENYGYTF; DNA: TGTGCCAGCAGTTTGTACGGGACAGAAAACTATGGCTACACCTTC
D: TRBD1; size: -; J: TRBJ2-7; V: TRBV11-2; CDR3: CASSLAPGGNEQYF; DNA: TGTGCCAGCAGCTTAGCCCCAGGGGGCAACGAGCAGTACTTC
D: -; size: -; J: TRBJ2-7; V: TRBV5-4; CDR3: CASSLEDSYEQYF; DNA: TGTGCCAGCAGCTTGGAAGACAGCTACGAGCAGTACTTC
D: TRBD1; size: -; J: TRBJ2-6; V: TRBV4-1; CDR3: CASSQGRGGQGSNGANVLTF; DNA: TGCGCCAGCAGCCAAGGAAGGGGGGGACAGGGTTCTAATGGGGCCAACGTCCTGACTTTC
D: TRBD1; size: -; J: TRBJ1-1; V: TRBV19; CDR3: CASRVQGGNTEAFF; DNA: TGTGCCAGTAGGGTACAGGGGGGGAACACTGAAGCTTTCTTT
D: -; size: -; J: TRBJ2-5; V: TRBV11-2; CDR3: CASSLETGSPQYF; DNA: TGTGCCAGCAGCTTAGAAACAGGGTCCCCCCAGTACTTC
D: TRBD1; size: once; J: TRBJ1-1; V: TRBV9; CDR3: CASSLNGQAEAFF; DNA: TGTGCCAGCAGCTTAAACGGACAGGCTGAAGCTTTCTTT
D: TRBD2; size: -; J: TRBJ2-1; V: TRBV5-6; CDR3: CASSSSGRADNEQFF; DNA: TGTGCCAGCAGCTCAAGCGGGAGGGCCGACAATGAGCAGTTCTTC
D: -; size: -; J: TRBJ2-3; V: TRBV5-4; CDR3: CASSPGRDTDTQYF; DNA: TGTGCCAGCAGCCCCGGTCGGGACACAGATACGCAGTATTTT
D: -; size: -; J: TRBJ2-7; V: TRBV19; CDR3: CASKGGSYEQYF; DNA: TGTGCCAGTAAAGGGGGTTCCTACGAGCAGTACTTC
D: -; size: -; J: TRBJ2-7; V: TRBV27; CDR3: CASSSMDSASYEQYF; DNA: TGTGCCAGCAGTTCCATGGACTCTGCCTCCTACGAGCAGTACTTC
D: TRBD1; size: -; J: TRBJ2-5; V: TRBV19; CDR3: CASSISGQGLSEQYF; DNA: TGTGCCAGTAGCATATCCGGACAGGGTTTGTCGGAGCAGTACTTC
D: TRBD1; size: -; J: TRBJ2-5; V: TRBV28; CDR3: CASSSTGTQETQYF; DNA: TGTGCCAGCAGTTCGACAGGGACGCAAGAGACCCAGTACTTC
D: TRBD1; size: -; J: TRBJ2-7; V: TRBV4-3; CDR3: CASSQEGQGSYEQYF; DNA: TGCGCCAGCAGCCAAGAGGGACAGGGATCCTACGAGCAGTACTTC
D: TRBD2; size: -; J: TRBJ2-2; V: TRBV19; CDR3: CASSIQLAGAGYWAGELFF; DNA: TGTGCCAGTAGTATACAGCTAGCGGGAGCAGGTTATTGGGCGGGGGAGCTGTTTTTT
D: -; size: -; J: TRBJ2-7; V: TRBV6-5; CDR3: CASSYAGRSHEQYF; DNA: TGTGCCAGCAGTTACGCGGGAAGGTCCCACGAGCAGTACTTC
D: TRBD1; size: -; J: TRBJ2-5; V: TRBV11-3; CDR3: CASSLPGQGIETQYF; DNA: TGTGCCAGCAGCCTACCGGGACAGGGAATAGAGACCCAGTACTTC
D: TRBD2; size: -; J: TRBJ2-7; V: TRBV9; CDR3: CASSVAGGTSFREQYF; DNA: TGTGCCAGCAGCGTAGCTGGGGGGACTAGCTTTCGCGAGCAGTACTTC
D: TRBD2; size: -; J: TRBJ2-1; V: TRBV6-5; CDR3: CASSRTSGGSAEQFF; DNA: TGTGCCAGCAGTCGAACTAGCGGAGGAAGCGCTGAGCAGTTCTTC
D: -; size: -; J: TRBJ2-4; V: TRBV4-1; CDR3: CASSQVLLAKNIQYF; DNA: TGCGCCAGCAGCCAAGTTTTATTAGCCAAAAACATTCAGTACTTC